The TCR beta chain described here comes from a study of Ad26.COV2.S vaccination and SARS-CoV-2 variants (dated by TCRdb to the early 2020s). Concerning the study at large: Vaccine-arm donors came from COV1001, a multicentre, randomized, double-blind, placebo-controlled phase I-IIa trial of Ad26.COV2.S in healthy adults. Ad26.COV2.S was administered intramuscularly at 5 x 10^10 or 1 x 10^11 viral particles, either as a single shot or as two shots given 56 days apart. Throughout the experiments and outcome assessment, investigators stayed blinded to trial group allocation. Sequencing of the TCRbeta repertoire served to evaluate the specificity and breadth of SARS-CoV-2-reactive T cell receptors following Ad26.COV2.S vaccination. A total of roughly 30 samples were included in the TCR-sequenced set, comprising about 20 Ad26.COV2.S vaccine recipients, 5 placebo recipients and 8 SARS-CoV-2 convalescent individuals. Trial participants were randomized into five groups of five, in which low-dose or high-dose Ad26.COV2.S was given once or twice, or placebo was given on both occasions.

This specimen's treatment or condition label, per the study, means: some 19 received Ad26.COV2.S at low or high dose, single or two shots; a few received placebo; per-sample allocation not given. For vaccine and placebo recipients, the sequenced repertoires came from samples collected on day 63 after the first injection. Between 29 July and 7 August 2020, Cohort 1b enrolled about 27 adults aged 18-55 years at one site in Boston, USA. Ad26.COV2.S consisted of a replication-incompetent adenovirus type 26 vector by which a prefusion-stabilized SARS-CoV-2 spike protein from the original Wuhan strain was expressed. The immunoSEQ Assay was used to sequence TCRbeta CDR3 regions. After extraction, genomic DNA underwent amplification by bias-controlled multiplex PCR, followed by high-throughput sequencing. Concerning the study's data processing: To quantify the absolute abundance of each unique TCRbeta CDR3 region, sequences were collapsed and filtered. T cell fraction was estimated by normalizing TCRbeta template counts to usable DNA, with usable DNA measured through amplification of reference genes found in all nucleated cells. Repertoire TCRs were annotated as SARS-CoV-2-specific by exact matching of V gene, CDR3 amino acid sequence and J gene to a known reactive TCR set. The reference SARS-CoV-2 TCR set came from MIRA and was filtered for enrichment in COVID-19-positive ImmuneCODE repertoires, removing public or cross-reactive TCRs. Using the MIRA antigens, annotated TCRs were further analysed by specific ORF or by position within an ORF. Breadth was defined as the number of annotated unique rearrangements divided by the total number of unique productive rearrangements, and depth was defined as the summed frequency of the annotated unique rearrangements. Group comparisons of TCR breadth used two-sided Wilcoxon rank-sum tests. The table was pulled from immuneACCESS by TCRdb, which kept in-frame rearrangements only. Such tables lose some clones; where checked, under half of the loss comes from unresolved V genes, and the rest has no known cause. The V and J calls and clone size were taken over from that table, and D and trimming were inferred from the DNA. This sample comprises a few hundred thousand clones, 85% to 90% of them detected only once. 3.6% of the sample is held by the ten biggest clonotypes.

Between the V and J ends, shortened by 4 bases and 7 bases respectively, the junction contains 9 bases. From the cysteine through the phenylalanine, the CDR3 covers 12 amino acids. Of all the DNA, just the CDR3 is kept, 36 bases in frame from base 1. As to this clone: Its antigen has not been determined. There are no base qualities to consult, and no much larger clone falls within one base.

Overall study results and their limits: The authors noted that the TCR breadth and depth analyses may have underestimated total T cell responses. The study lacked the statistical power to compare responses across vaccine doses or regimens. Spike-specific TCR breadth was higher in Ad26.COV2.S recipients than in placebo recipients (P = 0.0014). Substantial breadth of spike-specific CD8+ and CD4+ T cell responses was reported after vaccination. Comparable non-spike TCR breadth was observed between vaccine and placebo recipients, consistent with only spike being contained in the vaccine.

This TCR was sampled from a person aged 18 to 65 who received the Ad26.COV2.S COVID-19 vaccine or a placebo. The rearrangement joined TRBV12-3 or TRBV12-4 to TRBJ2-3, with the D gene call left open. The input for sequencing was peripheral blood, taken in a trial of Ad26.COV2.S vaccine versus placebo. CDR3 loop: CASSSDSYTQYF. The DNA sequence is TGTGCCAGCAGTTCGGATTCGTATACGCAGTATTTT.